The clone carrying this TCR beta chain appeared a single time. These data are taken from a study of blood T cell repertoires in COVID-19. Study-level information: COVID-19 samples, acute and convalescent, were from the United States, Italy and Spain. The cDNA or gDNA used as material had been derived from T cells, B-cell-depleted T cells, or PBMCs.

Seattle patients were enrolled during active infection and followed longitudinally. Between the trimmed V and J ends, which lost 0 bases and 0 bases, there was a span of 8 bases. This CDR3 is 16 amino acids long. In germline, CDR1 is ENHRY, CDR2 SYGVKD. Per the original methods: Amplification with reference gene primers provided the estimates of nucleated cell counts. TCRdb keeps only in-frame clones here, not all; method: immunoSEQ multiplex PCR. The V and J calls and clone size come from that table; D and trimming were worked out from the DNA. The sample contains approximately 260,000 clones, approximately 88% of which appear only once.

The sample consisted of peripheral blood. The chain combines TRBV10-3 with TRBJ1-4, with D hard to call. The receptor was isolated from a woman aged 70-85 years with COVID-19, enrolled during active disease. The CDR3 reads CAISESRVATNEKLFF. The DNA of the CDR3 is TGTGCCATCAGTGAGTCCCGGGTTGCAACTAATGAAAAACTGTTTTTT.